This TCR beta chain came from a study of identical twins. General observations from the study: Twin-shared out-of-frame alpha sequences showed excess low generation probability. Excess twin sharing in beta out-of-frame sequences was weaker.

This clonotype was recorded a few times. Antigen specificity is unknown. TCRdb analysed the 5' RACE reads with MiXCR anew, one entry per CDR3 protein. The table lists about 530,000 distinct CDR3 sequences, 12% to 15% of them singletons. The length of the CDR3 is 15 residues. Germline trimming cut 3 bases from V and 5 bases from J; bases unmatched to any gene: 6. This sample also appeared in a second study, on yellow fever vaccine responses in identical twins. According to that study: After vaccination, twins' T cell response reportedly seemed partly convergent, partly personalized.

The receptor comes from a woman aged 18-30 years in good health. This chain links TRBV12-3 or TRBV12-4 with TRBJ2-1, with TRBD2 matching 8 bases. Sequencing used CD4+ T cells sorted from blood. The CDR3 reads CASSFTGGPHNEQFF. CDR3 DNA sequence: TGTGCCAGCAGTTTTACGGGAGGGCCACACAATGAGCAGTTCTTC.